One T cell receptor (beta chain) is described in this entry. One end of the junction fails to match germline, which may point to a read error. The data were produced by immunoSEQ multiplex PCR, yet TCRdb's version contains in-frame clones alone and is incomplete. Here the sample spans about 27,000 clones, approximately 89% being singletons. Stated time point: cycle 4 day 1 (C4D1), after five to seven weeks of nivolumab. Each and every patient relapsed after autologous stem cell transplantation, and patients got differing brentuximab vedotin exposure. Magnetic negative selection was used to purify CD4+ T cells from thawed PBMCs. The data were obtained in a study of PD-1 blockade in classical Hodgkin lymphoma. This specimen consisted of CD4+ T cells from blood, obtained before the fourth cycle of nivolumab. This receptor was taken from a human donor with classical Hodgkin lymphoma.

The CDR3 bases are TGTGCCAGCACGGCCGGGACAGGGCTCCACTTC. Translation: CASTAGTGLHF. The chain uses TRBV2 and TRBJ2-7, with TRBD1 identical over 9 bases. CDR3 length: 11 amino acids. Per germline, CDR1 SNHLY and CDR2 FYNNEI.